This T cell receptor (beta chain) came from a study of beta chain features in type 1 diabetes. Study details: Patients looked much like healthy donors when it came to age, gender and cell yields. All samples yielded 85 million to 130 million examined sorted cells.

Expressed TCRB transcripts got sequenced, as all isolated RNA was reverse transcribed. Sequencing was performed with immunoSEQ multiplex PCR; in TCRdb, only in-frame clones are kept and a portion is missing. The sample includes nearly 700,000 clones, over 10% of them seen just once. As for this clone: Its antigen is undetermined.

Whole-study findings and limits: Shorter TCRB CDR3s, moderately but significantly so, were found in Type 1 diabetes patients in all four CD4+ subsets. There was a possibility that cDNA sequencing over-represented cells with high TCR expression. Fewer insertions but more deletions were seen at VDJ junctions in type 1 diabetes patients.

Sequenced input: naive CD4+ T cells from blood. The receptor was derived from a man aged 18 to 30 with type 1 diabetes.

CDR3 sequence: CASGWPGQGVAGELFF. Here the CDR3 DNA reads TGTGCTAGTGGTTGGCCTGGACAGGGGGTAGCCGGGGAGCTGTTTTTT. V is TRBV12-5 and J is TRBJ2-2; 10 positions match TRBD1. The junction had 8 bases not matched to a gene; V was cut back by 4 bases and J by 6 bases. Germline V gene sequence: CDR1 LGHNT, CDR2 FRNRAP. This CDR3 is 16 amino acids long.